Described below is a single T cell receptor (beta chain) sequence and its context. No antigen is known for it. The V gene's germline CDR1 is SGDLS and CDR2 YYNGEE. The CDR3 length is 18 residues. Trimming cost V 3 bases and J 3 bases; bases outside gene matches: 15. This sample is drawn from a study of T-cell memory formation after mild COVID-19. The wider study: TCR clusters largely stayed donor specific. Study observations and caveats: Within pre-infection memory, some responding clones were found, suggesting cross-reactive memory joined.

Using its own MiXCR run on the 5' RACE reads, TCRdb lists one record per CDR3 protein. The sample yields around 130,000 distinct CDR3 sequences, about 15% seen once. Sequences were obtained from PBMCs or a T cell subset sorted from them (not recorded which). V and J are TRBV9 and TRBJ2-3; 8 nucleotides match TRBD1. The clonotype was recovered from a young man who had mild COVID-19 (a few samples of this study predate the infection). Cell type and time point are not known. The CDR3, as DNA: TGTGCCAGCAGCGCAGGTCTCCTCGGCAGGGGGCAAACAGATACGCAGTATTTT. Residues: CASSAGLLGRGQTDTQYF. Based on the CDR3 plus reference TRBV9 and TRBJ2-3, the full variable domain is DSGVTQTPKHLITATGQRVTLRCSPRSGDLSVYWYQQSLDQGLQFLIQYYNGEERAKGNILERFSAQQFPDLHSELNLSSLELGDSALYFCASSAGLLGRGQTDTQYFGPGTRLTVL.